This T cell receptor (beta chain) was documented in a study of shared clonotypes between healthy human individuals. Whole-study results and caveats: Generation probabilities were higher for clonotypes shared across all four sorted-subset donors than for unshared ones. Owing to a small donor count, the genetic and exposure-history diversity represented was limited.

Naive-designated CD8 cells lacked CD45RO, were positively enriched for CCR7, and omitted terminally differentiated effector memory CD45RA+ cells. TCRdb's copy holds only in-frame clones and misses some; the assay was immunoSEQ multiplex PCR. This repertoire shows approximately 2,000,000 clones, 85% to 95% found once; its top ten account for around 1.7%. About this clone: Its target is not known.

J was trimmed by 8 bases and V by 6 bases; bases with no gene match: 17. Germline V gene sequence: CDR1 MNHEY, CDR2 SMNVEV (reference sequence). There are 17 residues in the CDR3. This TCR derives from a man aged 18 to 30 in good health. Some clones in this sample may be carry-over from other donors' samples. Material: naive CD8+ T cells from PBMCs. V gene TRBV27 combines with J gene TRBJ2-1; TRBD2 agrees at 9 bases. Here the CDR3 DNA reads TGTGCCAGCAGATCCAAATCGTCAGGACTAGCGACCGATGAGCAGTTCTTC. As protein: CASRSKSSGLATDEQFF.